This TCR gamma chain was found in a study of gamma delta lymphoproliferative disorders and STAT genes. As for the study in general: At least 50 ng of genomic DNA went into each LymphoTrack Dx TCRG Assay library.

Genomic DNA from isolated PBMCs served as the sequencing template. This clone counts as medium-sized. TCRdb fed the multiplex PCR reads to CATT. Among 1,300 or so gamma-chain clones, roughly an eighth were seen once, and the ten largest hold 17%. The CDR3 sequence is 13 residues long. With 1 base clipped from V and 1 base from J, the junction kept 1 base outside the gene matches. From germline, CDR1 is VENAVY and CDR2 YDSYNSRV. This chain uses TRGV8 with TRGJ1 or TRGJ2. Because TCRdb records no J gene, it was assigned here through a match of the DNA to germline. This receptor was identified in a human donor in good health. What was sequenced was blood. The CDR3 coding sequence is TGTGCCACCTGGGATAGAAATTATTATAAGAAACTCTTT. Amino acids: CATWDRNYYKKLF.